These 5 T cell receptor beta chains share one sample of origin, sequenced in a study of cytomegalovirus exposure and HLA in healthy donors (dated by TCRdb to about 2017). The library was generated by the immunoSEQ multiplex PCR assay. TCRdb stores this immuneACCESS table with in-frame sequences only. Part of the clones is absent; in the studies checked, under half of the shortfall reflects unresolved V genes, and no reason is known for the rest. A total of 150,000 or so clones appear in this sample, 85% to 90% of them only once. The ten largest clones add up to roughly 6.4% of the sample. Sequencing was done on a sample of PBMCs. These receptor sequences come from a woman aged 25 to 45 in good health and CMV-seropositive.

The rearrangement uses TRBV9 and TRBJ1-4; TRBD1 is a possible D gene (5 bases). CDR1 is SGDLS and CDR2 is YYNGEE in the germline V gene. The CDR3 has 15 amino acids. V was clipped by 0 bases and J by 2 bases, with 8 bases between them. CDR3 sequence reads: CASSVDGGTNEKLFF. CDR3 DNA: TGTGCCAGCAGCGTAGACGGGGGGACTAATGAAAAACTGTTTTTT.

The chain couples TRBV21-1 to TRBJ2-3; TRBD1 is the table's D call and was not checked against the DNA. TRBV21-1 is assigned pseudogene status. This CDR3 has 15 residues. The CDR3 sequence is CASSSRTGITDTQYF. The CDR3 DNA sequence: TGTGCCAGCAGCTCTCGGACAGGAATCACAGATACGCAGTATTTT.

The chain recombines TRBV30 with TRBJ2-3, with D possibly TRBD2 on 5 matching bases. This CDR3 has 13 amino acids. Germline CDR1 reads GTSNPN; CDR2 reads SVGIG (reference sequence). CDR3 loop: CASRGRVMDTQYF. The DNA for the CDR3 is TGTGCTTCGAGAGGGCGGGTCATGGATACGCAGTATTTT.

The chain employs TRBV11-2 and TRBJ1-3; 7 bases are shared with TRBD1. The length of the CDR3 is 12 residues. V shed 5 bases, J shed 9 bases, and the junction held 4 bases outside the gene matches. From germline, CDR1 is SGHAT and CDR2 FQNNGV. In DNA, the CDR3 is TGTGCCAGCAGCCTCAGACAGGGCACCATATATTTT. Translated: CASSLRQGTIYF.

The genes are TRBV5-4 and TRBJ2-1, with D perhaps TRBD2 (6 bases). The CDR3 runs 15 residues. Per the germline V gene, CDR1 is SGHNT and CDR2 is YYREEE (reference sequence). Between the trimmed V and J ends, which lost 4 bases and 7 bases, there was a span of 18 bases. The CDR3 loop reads CASSPSAGYGNEQFF. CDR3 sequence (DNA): TGTGCCAGCAGCCCGTCGGCGGGGTATGGTAATGAGCAGTTCTTC.